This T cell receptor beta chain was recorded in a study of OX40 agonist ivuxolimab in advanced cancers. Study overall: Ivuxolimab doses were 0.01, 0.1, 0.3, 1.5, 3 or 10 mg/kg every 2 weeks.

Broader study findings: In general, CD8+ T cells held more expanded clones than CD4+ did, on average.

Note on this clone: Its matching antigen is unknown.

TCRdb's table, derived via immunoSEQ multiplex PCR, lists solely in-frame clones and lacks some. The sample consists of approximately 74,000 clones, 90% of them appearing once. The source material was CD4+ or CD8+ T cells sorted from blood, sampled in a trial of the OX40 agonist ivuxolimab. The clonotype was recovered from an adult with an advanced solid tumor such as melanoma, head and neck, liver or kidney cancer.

The CDR3 region has the DNA TGTGCCAGCAGTTTAGGCGACAGGGTGGGCAACGAGCAGTACTTC. Translated, it gives CASSLGDRVGNEQYF. This sequence joins TRBV27 and TRBJ2-7, with 7 bases identical to TRBD1. The CDR3 covers 15 residues. Germline assignment: CDR1 MNHEY and CDR2 SMNVEV (reference sequence). V trimming: 2 bases; J trimming: 5 bases; junction bases outside the gene matches: 9.